A selection of T cell receptor beta chains follows, all from one sample in a study of blood T cell repertoires in COVID-19. The protocol was immunoSEQ multiplex PCR, while the TCRdb copy is restricted to in-frame clones and leaves out a portion. This sample has approximately 54,000 clones, with approximately 91% found just once. The specimen sequenced was peripheral blood. Receptors originate from a man in his fifties or sixties with acute or convalescent COVID-19. CDR3s include the opening cysteine and the closing phenylalanine or tryptophan. The order of the fields is CDR3 DNA, CDR3 protein, clone size, D gene, J gene, V gene. D genes are given only for firm matches. Some rows mark clone size as missing; the rest say once, few, many or name a class of expanded clone.

DNA: TGCGCCAGCAGCCCGGGACAGGCCGAAGAGACCCAGTACTTC
CDR3: CASSPGQAEETQYF
size: few
D: TRBD1
J: TRBJ2-5
V: TRBV5-1

DNA: TGTGCTAGTGGTGTGGCCTCGAATTTGGGTGTCAGGGAGACCCAGTACTTC
CDR3: CASGVASNLGVRETQYF
size: .
D: .
J: TRBJ2-5
V: TRBV12-5

DNA: TGTGCCAGTAGTCGGACAGGGAGGAACCCCTACGAGCAGTACTTC
CDR3: CASSRTGRNPYEQYF
size: .
D: TRBD1
J: TRBJ2-7
V: TRBV19

DNA: TGTGCCAGTAGTATCCGGGACAGTTATAATTCACCCCTCCACTTT
CDR3: CASSIRDSYNSPLHF
size: once
D: TRBD1
J: TRBJ1-6
V: TRBV19

DNA: TGTGCCAGCAGCGCAGGTCGAACAGAAGACTATGGCTACACCTTC
CDR3: CASSAGRTEDYGYTF
size: .
D: .
J: TRBJ1-2
V: TRBV9

DNA: TGTGCCAGCAGCTTTTTGGGCGTTGAAAACACCATATATTTT
CDR3: CASSFLGVENTIYF
size: .
D: .
J: TRBJ1-3
V: TRBV11-3

DNA: TGTGCCAGCTCGGGGAGCGCGAACACCGGGGAGCTGTTTTTT
CDR3: CASSGSANTGELFF
size: .
D: .
J: TRBJ2-2
V: TRBV18

DNA: TGTGCCAGCAGCGTAGAACTGGGGGGCTCTGGAAACACCATATATTTT
CDR3: CASSVELGGSGNTIYF
size: .
D: .
J: TRBJ1-3
V: TRBV9

DNA: TGTGCCAGCAGTTTAGCGAGCATGAATGAGCAGTTCTTC
CDR3: CASSLASMNEQFF
size: .
D: .
J: TRBJ2-1
V: TRBV12-3/TRBV12-4

DNA: TGTGCCAGCAGCTTTTCTGGGGGCGTCACTGAAGCTTTCTTT
CDR3: CASSFSGGVTEAFF
size: .
D: .
J: TRBJ1-1
V: TRBV5-6

DNA: TGTGCCAGCAGCTTAGAGGGGACCGGGGGATGGGACACTGAAGCTTTCTTT
CDR3: CASSLEGTGGWDTEAFF
size: few
D: .
J: TRBJ1-1
V: TRBV7-9

DNA: TGTGCTAGTGGTTTGAGTAGGACAGGGTCCATTCAGTACTTC
CDR3: CASGLSRTGSIQYF
size: once
D: TRBD1
J: TRBJ2-4
V: TRBV12-5

DNA: TGTGCCAGCAGCAAGTCTAGCGGGGGGCGTAGGGAGCAGTTCTTC
CDR3: CASSKSSGGRREQFF
size: .
D: TRBD2
J: TRBJ2-1
V: TRBV3-1/TRBV3-2

DNA: TGCGCCAGCAGCCAACTCCCCAGTAATGAAAAACTGTTTTTT
CDR3: CASSQLPSNEKLFF
size: once
D: .
J: TRBJ1-4
V: TRBV4-1

DNA: TGCGCCAGCAGCTTGGCTAGTACAGGGGGCTACAATGAGCAGTTCTTC
CDR3: CASSLASTGGYNEQFF
size: .
D: TRBD1
J: TRBJ2-1
V: TRBV5-1

DNA: TGTGCCAGTAGTATATCAGGAAGAAATACTGGAAACACCATATATTTT
CDR3: CASSISGRNTGNTIYF
size: .
D: .
J: TRBJ1-3
V: TRBV19

DNA: TGTGCCAGCAGCCAAGATACTAGCTTTAACACCGGGGAGCTGTTTTTT
CDR3: CASSQDTSFNTGELFF
size: .
D: .
J: TRBJ2-2
V: TRBV3-1/TRBV3-2

DNA: TGCGCCAGCAGCACCCAAGCGGGAGGGCCGCGGGAGCAGTACTTC
CDR3: CASSTQAGGPREQYF
size: .
D: TRBD2
J: TRBJ2-7
V: TRBV5-1

DNA: TGCGCCAGCAGCCCCAGGGCAGGGGACACCGGGGAGCTGTTTTTT
CDR3: CASSPRAGDTGELFF
size: .
D: .
J: TRBJ2-2
V: TRBV5-1

DNA: TGTGCCAGCAGCTCGTTGGGCGCCGGCGCTTATGGCTACACCTTC
CDR3: CASSSLGAGAYGYTF
size: .
D: .
J: TRBJ1-2
V: TRBV7-9

DNA: TGTGCCATCAGTGATAGGGGACGCCGGGGGTCGGACACTGAAGCTTTCTTT
CDR3: CAISDRGRRGSDTEAFF
size: .
D: .
J: TRBJ1-1
V: TRBV10-3

DNA: TGTGCCAGCAGCCCCTCTTTAAAGGGGGTCGGTACCATCACTGAAGCTTTCTTT
CDR3: CASSPSLKGVGTITEAFF
size: few
D: .
J: TRBJ1-1
V: TRBV3-1/TRBV3-2

DNA: TGTGCCAGCAGTTCTTTATTCACAGATACGCAGTATTTT
CDR3: CASSSLFTDTQYF
size: .
D: .
J: TRBJ2-3
V: TRBV6-5

DNA: TGTGCCAGCAGTGAAACCACATTATATGGCTACACCTTC
CDR3: CASSETTLYGYTF
size: .
D: .
J: TRBJ1-2
V: TRBV6-1

DNA: TGTGCCAGCAGTGACGAGGGAGATACGCAGTATTTT
CDR3: CASSDEGDTQYF
size: .
D: .
J: TRBJ2-3
V: TRBV25-1

DNA: TGTGCCAGCAGCTTACCCATGAACACTGAAGCTTTCTTT
CDR3: CASSLPMNTEAFF
size: .
D: .
J: TRBJ1-1
V: TRBV7-9

DNA: TGCGCCAGCAGCCAAGATGGACTCTTTAAGTTCTTC
CDR3: CASSQDGLFKFF
size: once
D: .
J: TRBJ2-1
V: TRBV4-3

DNA: TGTGCCAGCCTATTTAGCGGGTCTTACAATGAGCAGTTCTTC
CDR3: CASLFSGSYNEQFF
size: .
D: TRBD2
J: TRBJ2-1
V: TRBV7-9

DNA: TGTGCCAGTAGTAGGCCGGCCGGACTAGCGGGAGTTAGCACAGATACGCAGTATTTT
CDR3: CASSRPAGLAGVSTDTQYF
size: .
D: TRBD2
J: TRBJ2-3
V: TRBV19

DNA: TGTGCCAGCAGGAGGGGACAGGGGAACACTGAAGCTTTCTTT
CDR3: CASRRGQGNTEAFF
size: few
D: TRBD1
J: TRBJ1-1
V: TRBV3-1/TRBV3-2

DNA: TGTGCCAGCAGACGACAGAGCTCCTACAATGAGCAGTTCTTC
CDR3: CASRRQSSYNEQFF
size: .
D: .
J: TRBJ2-1
V: TRBV6-5

DNA: TGTGCCAGCAGGGCACAGGGTGGCGGCTACACCTTC
CDR3: CASRAQGGGYTF
size: .
D: .
J: TRBJ1-2
V: TRBV12-3/TRBV12-4

DNA: TGTGCCAGCAGCGAGGGACAGGCGCAGTACTTC
CDR3: CASSEGQAQYF
size: .
D: TRBD1
J: TRBJ2-7
V: TRBV7-9

DNA: TGTGCCAGCAGCCCCGGAGCTACTAGCGGCCGCACAGATACGCAGTATTTT
CDR3: CASSPGATSGRTDTQYF
size: .
D: TRBD2
J: TRBJ2-3
V: TRBV5-5

DNA: TGTGCCACCAGCAGAATACCGGGACAGGGGGCCCTTAGGGGCAATCAGCCCCAGCATTTT
CDR3: CATSRIPGQGALRGNQPQHF
size: .
D: TRBD1
J: TRBJ1-5
V: TRBV15

DNA: TGTGCCAGCAGCTTGAGTCCGGGACAGGGGCAAGAGACCCAGTACTTC
CDR3: CASSLSPGQGQETQYF
size: .
D: TRBD1
J: TRBJ2-5
V: TRBV5-5

DNA: TGTGCCAGCAGCTTAGCGGGACAGGTCTATGGCTACACCTTC
CDR3: CASSLAGQVYGYTF
size: .
D: TRBD1
J: TRBJ1-2
V: TRBV7-2

DNA: TGTGCCAGCTCAATCAACATCCGGGACAGGGACGAGTACTTC
CDR3: CASSINIRDRDEYF
size: once
D: TRBD1
J: TRBJ2-7
V: TRBV18

DNA: TGCGCCAGCAGTGAGTTTGGGACTAGCGGGATCGATGAGCAGTTCTTC
CDR3: CASSEFGTSGIDEQFF
size: .
D: TRBD2
J: TRBJ2-1
V: TRBV10-1

DNA: TGCAGTGCTAGAGTGGGCGGGGAGCAGTACTTC
CDR3: CSARVGGEQYF
size: .
D: .
J: TRBJ2-7
V: TRBV20-1

DNA: TGTGCCAGTAGTACACAGGGATGGAACACTGAAGCTTTCTTT
CDR3: CASSTQGWNTEAFF
size: .
D: .
J: TRBJ1-1
V: TRBV19